The source of this T cell receptor (beta chain) is a study of cytomegalovirus exposure and HLA in healthy donors. PCR used 60 Vbeta primers and 13 Jbeta primers. The assay was immunoSEQ multiplex PCR, and TCRdb's table has in-frame clones only and misses some. The profile shows approximately 260,000 clones, almost 85% of them singletons. Study observations and caveats: Listed as cytomegalovirus-associated were 150 to 200 TCR beta chains.

About this clone itself: The target antigen is unknown.

V shed 5 bases, J shed 3 bases, and the junction held 1 base outside the gene matches. The CDR3 loop spans 13 amino acids. The germline gives CDR1 WNHNN, CDR2 SYGVQD (reference sequence). This sequence joins TRBV10-1 and TRBJ2-5, with 9 bases aligning to TRBD2. This sequence was found in a woman aged 40-49 years in good health and CMV-seropositive. Sequencing was carried out using PBMCs. CDR3 sequence (DNA): TGCGCCAGCAGTAGACTAGCGGAAGAGACCCAGTACTTC. This gives the protein CASSRLAEETQYF.